This TCR beta chain is from a study of Ad26.COV2.S vaccination and SARS-CoV-2 variants. Looking at the study overall: As a participant in COV1001, the donor was in the Ad26.COV2.S trial arm. Once, or twice with 56 days between doses, Ad26.COV2.S was given intramuscularly.

Treatment: roughly 19 received Ad26.COV2.S at low or high dose, single or two shots; five or six received placebo; per-sample allocation not given. Specimen acquisition occurred on day 63 following the initial vaccine or placebo injection. The method was immunoSEQ multiplex PCR; TCRdb's version includes in-frame clones alone and lacks a portion of them. The repertoire includes more than 300,000 clones, around 88% of them detected once, and about 10% sits in the top ten. The sequencing here drew on peripheral blood, taken in a trial of Ad26.COV2.S vaccine versus placebo. The sequence was collected from a person between 18 and 60 years old who received the Ad26.COV2.S COVID-19 vaccine or a placebo.

CDR3 sequence: CASTLTDLSTDTQYF. CDR3 sequence (DNA): TGTGCCAGCACCCTGACAGACCTCAGCACAGATACGCAGTATTTT. J is TRBJ2-3 and V is TRBV28, with D maybe TRBD1 (5 bases). Germline assignment: CDR1 MDHEN and CDR2 SYDVKM. Trimming took 7 bases from V and 0 from J, leaving 14 bases between them. The CDR3 spans 15 residues.